These 23 T cell receptor beta chains were all obtained from the same sample, sequenced in a study of OX40 agonist ivuxolimab in advanced cancers. Measured with immunoSEQ multiplex PCR; TCRdb has only the in-frame clones, and not every one. This table holds some 16,000 clones, around 75% found once. The sample in question was CD4+ or CD8+ T cells sorted from blood, obtained in a trial of the OX40 agonist ivuxolimab. These TCRs come from an adult with an advanced solid tumor such as melanoma, head and neck, liver or kidney cancer.

The V and J genes are TRBV27 and TRBJ2-1; 7 positions match TRBD2. V was clipped by 7 bases and J by 6 bases; unmatched bases: 9. Germline-derived CDR1 and CDR2 are MNHEY and SMNVEV (reference sequence). The CDR3 has 14 residues. The CDR3 DNA follows: TGTGCCAGCAACCAGGGAGGGGTAGGCAATGAGCAGTTCTTC. Its translation: CASNQGGVGNEQFF.

V is TRBV30 and J is TRBJ1-5, with D uncertain. The length of the CDR3 is 13 residues. V was clipped by 7 bases and J by 0 bases, with 10 bases between them. Germline V gene sequence: CDR1 GTSNPN, CDR2 SVGIG (reference sequence). The CDR3 DNA reads TGTGCCTACCGAACGTATAGCAATCAGCCCCAGCATTTT. Translating it yields CAYRTYSNQPQHF.

The chain uses TRBV5-1 and TRBJ2-7; D perhaps matches TRBD1 (6 bases). The CDR3 has 14 amino acids. CDR1 is SGHRS and CDR2 is YFSETQ in the germline V gene. The germline V and J ends were trimmed by 2 bases and 7 bases, with 16 bases remaining between them. CDR3 coding DNA: TGCGCCAGCAGCTTTGGGGGCCCTCCCAAAGAGCAGTACTTC. Translated: CASSFGGPPKEQYF.

This chain uses TRBV7-9 with TRBJ1-2, with a possible D match to TRBD1 (5 bases). The CDR3 totals 16 residues. Germline V gene data show CDR1 as SEHNR and CDR2 as FQNEAQ (reference sequence). With 5 bases removed from V and 1 base from J, the gap between germline ends came to 17 bases. The CDR3 DNA follows: TGTGCCAGCAGCCCGGGGCTAGGGGTTGTTAACTATGGCTACACCTTC. It yields the protein CASSPGLGVVNYGYTF.

The chain joins TRBV6-5 to TRBJ1-5; a possible D gene is TRBD1 (5 bases). The V end lost 1 base, the J end lost 6 bases, and 10 bases lay between the germline ends. The CDR3 sequence is 14 residues long. Germline V gene data show CDR1 as MNHEY and CDR2 as SVGAGI. The CDR3 DNA sequence: TGTGCCAGCAGTTACTTGGGGGAGGGTCAGCCCCAGCATTTT. Its protein is CASSYLGEGQPQHF.

This clone was counted a few times. The rearrangement links TRBV19 to TRBJ2-3, with D possibly being TRBD1 or TRBD2 (5 bases each). The CDR3 sequence is 14 residues long. The ends were cut back, 5 bases at V and 0 bases at J, with 9 bases in the middle. The germline V gene has CDR1 LNHDA and CDR2 SQIVND (reference sequence). The CDR3 here is CASSFRDSTDTQYF. CDR3 nucleotides: TGTGCCAGTAGTTTCCGGGACAGCACAGATACGCAGTATTTT.

The rearrangement joins TRBV5-6 to TRBJ2-7; D may be TRBD1 (6 bases). The CDR3 loop spans 13 amino acids. CDR1 and CDR2 (germline): SGHDT, YYEEEE. Between the trimmed V and J ends, which lost 1 base and 6 bases, there was a span of 11 bases. The DNA of the CDR3 is TGTGCCAGCAGCTTGTACAGGGCGGCCGAGCAGTACTTC. It codes for CASSLYRAAEQYF.

V is TRBV27 and J is TRBJ2-7; no clear D gene. This CDR3 spans 14 amino acids. From germline, CDR1 is MNHEY and CDR2 SMNVEV (reference sequence). V lost 4 bases and J lost 6, with 16 bases in between. The CDR3 DNA follows: TGTGCCAGCAGTTCCCTCCCGAATCCTCTCGAGCAGTACTTC. This codes for CASSSLPNPLEQYF.

This clone has more than one count but fewer than ten. The V gene is TRBV2, the J gene TRBJ2-1, with D perhaps matching TRBD2 (6 bases). CDR1 and CDR2 (germline): SNHLY, FYNNEI. Trimming took off 7 bases at V and 3 bases at J, with 16 bases between the two ends. The CDR3 runs 15 residues. CDR3 protein: CASIADRMGYNEQFF. The CDR3 nucleotides read TGTGCCAGCATAGCGGACCGCATGGGCTACAATGAGCAGTTCTTC.

This clone was seen a few times. V usage is TRBV5-1 and J usage is TRBJ2-5, with D unresolved. Trimming pared 0 bases from V and 5 bases from J, leaving 2 bases between. The germline V gene encodes CDR1 SGHRS and CDR2 YFSETQ. This CDR3 is built from 11 residues. DNA of the CDR3: TGCGCCAGCAGCTTGGACGAGACCCAGTACTTC. Its translation is CASSLDETQYF.

This clone occurred a few times. This chain connects TRBV5-6 to TRBJ2-7; TRBD2 agrees at 9 bases. The CDR3 has 13 amino acids. Unmatched junction bases numbered 6, after V lost 5 bases and J lost 6 bases. The germline V gene has CDR1 SGHDT and CDR2 YYEEEE. CDR3 sequence reads: CASRRLAESEQYF. In DNA form, the CDR3 reads TGTGCCAGCAGACGACTAGCGGAATCCGAGCAGTACTTC.

The rearrangement joins TRBV9 to TRBJ1-3; D not resolved. Germline V gene lookup returns CDR1 SGDLS and CDR2 YYNGEE. Trimming took off 0 bases at V and 0 bases at J, with 7 bases between the two ends. The length of the CDR3 is 15 residues. CDR3: CASSVGGFSGNTIYF. The CDR3 DNA is TGTGCCAGCAGCGTAGGCGGGTTCTCTGGAAACACCATATATTTT.

The chain joins TRBV6-1 to TRBJ2-7, with D possibly being TRBD1 (5 bases). CDR3 length: 14 residues. CDR1 is MNHNS and CDR2 is SASEGT in the germline V gene. V was pared by 2 bases and J by 2 bases, with 10 bases between. CDR3: CASSERTTAYEQYF. The CDR3, as DNA: TGTGCCAGCAGTGAAAGGACAACGGCCTACGAGCAGTACTTC.

CDR3 loop: CASSIGPGLAAYNEQFF. The CDR3 nucleotides read TGTGCCAGTAGTATAGGCCCGGGACTAGCGGCTTACAATGAGCAGTTCTTC. The chain carries TRBV19 and TRBJ2-1, with 11 positions matching TRBD2. CDR1 and CDR2 from the germline V gene are LNHDA and SQIVND (reference sequence). This CDR3 contains 17 residues. J gave up 4 bases and V 1 base, and 6 bases lay outside the gene matches.

This chain uses TRBV7-3 with TRBJ2-6, with 10 bases that match TRBD2. Germline-derived CDR1 and CDR2 are SGHTA and FQGTGA. After removal of 5 bases from V and 1 base from J, the junction contained 11 bases not matched to a gene. The CDR3 sequence is 19 residues long. CDR3: CASSPGLAGDLSGANVLTF. The DNA for the CDR3 is TGTGCCAGCAGCCCCGGGCTAGCGGGAGATCTATCTGGGGCCAACGTCCTGACTTTC.

The chain carries TRBV27 and TRBJ2-1, with TRBD2 matching over 8 bases. V gave up 6 bases and J gave up 9 bases; unmatched junction bases: 7. Germline V gene data show CDR1 as MNHEY and CDR2 as SMNVEV (reference sequence). The CDR3 contains 13 residues. In DNA, the CDR3 is TGTGCCAGCAGGATGGGACTAGTCGGTGAGCAGTTCTTC. It is translated as CASRMGLVGEQFF.

The rearrangement uses TRBV7-9 and TRBJ2-4; 7 bases agree with TRBD2. Germline-derived CDR1 and CDR2 are SEHNR and FQNEAQ (reference sequence). The trim removed 3 bases at V and 5 bases at J, leaving 4 bases unmatched. This CDR3 contains 14 residues. The CDR3 loop reads CASSLLLAENIQYF. In DNA, the CDR3 is TGTGCCAGCAGCTTGCTCCTAGCGGAAAACATTCAGTACTTC.

The chain has TRBV27 and TRBJ2-7; D uncertain. The ends were cut back, 6 bases at V and 0 bases at J, with 12 bases in the middle. The length of the CDR3 is 14 residues. CDR1 is MNHEY, CDR2 SMNVEV, per germline (reference sequence). The CDR3 coding sequence is TGTGCCAGCAGAACCGACCCGTACTCCTACGAGCAGTACTTC. It encodes CASRTDPYSYEQYF.

This clone has just one count. The chain has TRBV21-1 and TRBJ2-7; no check of the table's D call, TRBD2, against the DNA was made. TRBV21-1 is noted as a pseudogene. CDR3 length: 15 amino acids. The CDR3 nucleotides read TGTGCCAGCCACCTAGGGAGCCTAGCGCCCTACGAGCAGTACTTC. This gives the protein CASHLGSLAPYEQYF.

The chain recombines TRBV6-1 with TRBJ2-7, with unresolved D. The CDR3 runs to 10 residues. Germline CDR1 and CDR2: MNHNS and SASEGT. With 4 bases removed from V and 4 bases from J, the gap between germline ends came to 2 bases. CDR3: CASSGYEQYF. DNA for the CDR3: TGTGCCAGCAGTGGATACGAGCAGTACTTC.

This clone has just a few counts. The gene calls are TRBV19 and TRBJ1-5; weak D call: TRBD1 (6 bases). Between the trimmed V and J ends, which lost 9 bases and 0 bases, there was a span of 12 bases. CDR3 length: 14 amino acids. CDR1 and CDR2 from the germline V gene are LNHDA and SQIVND (reference sequence). CDR3 residues: CASGTQDSNQPQHF. The CDR3 coding sequence is TGTGCCAGCGGGACACAAGATAGCAATCAGCCCCAGCATTTT.

The chain has TRBV19 and TRBJ2-7, with a weak D call TRBD2 (5 bases). CDR3 size: 15 residues. V was shortened by 3 bases and J by 6 bases, with 18 bases between the two germline ends. Germline V CDR1 and CDR2: LNHDA, SQIVND (reference sequence). The CDR3 sequence is CASSIASFSSAEQYF. The CDR3 bases are TGTGCCAGTAGTATTGCTAGCTTTTCTTCCGCCGAGCAGTACTTC. Together with reference TRBV19 and TRBJ2-7, the CDR3 gives the full variable domain: DGGITQSPKYLFRKEGQNVTLSCEQNLNHDAMYWYRQDPGQGLRLIYYSQIVNDFQKGDIAEGYSVSREKKESFPLTVTSAQKNPTAFYLCASSIASFSSAEQYFGPGTRLTVT.

This rearrangement joins TRBV20-1 to TRBJ2-7; D is tentatively TRBD1 or TRBD2 (5 bases each). Germline CDR1 and CDR2: DFQATT and SNEGSKA (reference sequence). The CDR3 runs 11 residues. V lost 5 bases, J lost 12 bases, and 17 bases lay in between. CDR3 protein: CSAELAGSPYF. The CDR3, as DNA: TGCAGTGCTGAGTTGGCAGGGAGTCCGTACTTC.